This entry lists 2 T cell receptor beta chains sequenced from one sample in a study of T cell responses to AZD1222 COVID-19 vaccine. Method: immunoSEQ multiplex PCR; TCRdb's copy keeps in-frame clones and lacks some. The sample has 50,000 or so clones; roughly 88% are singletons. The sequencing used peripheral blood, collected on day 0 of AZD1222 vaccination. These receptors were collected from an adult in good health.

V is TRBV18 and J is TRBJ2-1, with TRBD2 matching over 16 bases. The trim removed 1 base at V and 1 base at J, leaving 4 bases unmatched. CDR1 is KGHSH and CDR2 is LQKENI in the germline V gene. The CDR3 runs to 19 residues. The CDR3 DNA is TGTGCCAGCTCACCACAGGGACTAGCGGGAGGGATTTCCTACAATGAGCAGTTCTTC. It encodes CASSPQGLAGGISYNEQFF.

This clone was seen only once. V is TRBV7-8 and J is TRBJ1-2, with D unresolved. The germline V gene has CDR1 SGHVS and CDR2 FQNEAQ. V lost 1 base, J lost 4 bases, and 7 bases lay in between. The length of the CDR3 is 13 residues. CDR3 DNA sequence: TGTGCCAGCAGCTTAGGAGGGCCCTATGGCTACACCTTC. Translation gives CASSLGGPYGYTF.